The sequence of this T cell receptor beta chain was determined in a study of vaccination and CD4 T cells after COVID-19. Study context: Comprising six males and four females, the convalescent participants counted two Hispanic individuals among them.

Sequencing of cultured CD4+ T cell DNA used the Oncomine TCR Beta short-read assay. The template was genomic DNA from cultured CD4+ T cells. TCRdb re-called the PCR reads through MiXCR, storing one row per CDR3 protein. Here the sample spans several thousand distinct CDR3 sequences, approximately 31% being singletons. Treatment noted: roughly 10-day PBMC culture with coronavirus spike peptide pools or control peptides (ViraFEST assay). Collection of the unexposed donor's CD4+ T cells took place before the COVID-19 pandemic (2011-2018). With peptide pools, ViraFEST first expanded antigen-specific T cells and afterwards sequenced their TCRs. Cultures got half-medium changes with IL-2 on days 3 and 7. This CDR3 is 11 amino acids long. The germline V gene has CDR1 SNHLY and CDR2 FYNNEI. Trimming took 6 bases from V and 9 from J, leaving 9 bases between them. With regard to this clonotype: Its antigen remains unknown.

The chain joins TRBV2 to TRBJ2-1; a possible D gene is TRBD2 (5 bases). This clonotype was sampled from a human donor in good health. Sequenced input: CD4+ T cells from blood, cultured in vitro. CDR3 sequence: CASREASEQFF. CDR3 nucleotide sequence: TGTGCCAGCAGGGAGGCCTCTGAGCAGTTCTTC.